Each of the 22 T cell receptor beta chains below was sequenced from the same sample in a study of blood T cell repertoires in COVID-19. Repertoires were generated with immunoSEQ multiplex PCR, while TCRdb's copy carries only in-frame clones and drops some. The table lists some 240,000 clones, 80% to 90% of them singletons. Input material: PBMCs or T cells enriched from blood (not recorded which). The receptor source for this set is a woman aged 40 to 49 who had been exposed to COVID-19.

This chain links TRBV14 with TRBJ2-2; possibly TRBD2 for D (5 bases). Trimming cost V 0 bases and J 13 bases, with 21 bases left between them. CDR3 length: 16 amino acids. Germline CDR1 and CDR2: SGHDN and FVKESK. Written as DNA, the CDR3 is TGTGCCAGCAGCCAAGACCCCTCGAGGGTAGTCCGTGGGCTGTTTTTT. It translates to CASSQDPSRVVRGLFF. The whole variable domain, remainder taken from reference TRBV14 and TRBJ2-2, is EAGVTQFPSHSVIEKGQTVTLRCDPISGHDNLYWYRRVMGKEIKFLLHFVKESKQDESGMPNNRFLAERTGGTYSTLKVQPAELEDSGVYFCASSQDPSRVVRGLFFGEGSRLTVL.

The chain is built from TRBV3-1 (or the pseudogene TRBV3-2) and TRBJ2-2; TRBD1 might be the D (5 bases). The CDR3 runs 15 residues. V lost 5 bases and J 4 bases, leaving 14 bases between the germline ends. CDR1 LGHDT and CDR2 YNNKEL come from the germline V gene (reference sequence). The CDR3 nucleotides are TGTGCCAGCAGCTTTCACAGGTTTACCACCGGGGAGCTGTTTTTT. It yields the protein CASSFHRFTTGELFF.

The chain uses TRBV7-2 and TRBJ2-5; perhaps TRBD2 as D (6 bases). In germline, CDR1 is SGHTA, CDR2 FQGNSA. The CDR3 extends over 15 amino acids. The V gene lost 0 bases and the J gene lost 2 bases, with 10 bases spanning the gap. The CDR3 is CASSLAAGRQETQYF. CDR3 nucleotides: TGTGCCAGCAGCTTAGCTGCGGGGAGACAAGAGACCCAGTACTTC.

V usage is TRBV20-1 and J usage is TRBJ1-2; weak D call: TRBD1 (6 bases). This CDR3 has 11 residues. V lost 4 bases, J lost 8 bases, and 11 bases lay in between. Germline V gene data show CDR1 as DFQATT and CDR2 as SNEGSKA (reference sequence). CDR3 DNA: TGCAGTGCTACAGGGGATGACGGCTACACCTTC. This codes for CSATGDDGYTF.

This CDR3 reads CASSQVGLAVPDEQFF. The CDR3 DNA reads as TGCGCCAGCAGCCAAGTTGGGCTAGCGGTTCCGGATGAGCAGTTCTTC. This chain connects TRBV4-1 to TRBJ2-1; 7 bases are shared with TRBD2. Germline loops: CDR1 MGHRA, CDR2 YSYEKL. With V trimmed by 1 base and J by 8 bases, 11 bases remained unmatched. The CDR3 is 16 amino acids.

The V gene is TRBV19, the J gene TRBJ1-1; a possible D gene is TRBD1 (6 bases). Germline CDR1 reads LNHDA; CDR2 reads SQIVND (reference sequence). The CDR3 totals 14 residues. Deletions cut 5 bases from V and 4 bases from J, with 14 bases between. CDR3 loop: CASSSQGLGTEAFF. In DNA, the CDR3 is TGTGCCAGTAGTTCACAGGGATTAGGCACTGAAGCTTTCTTT.

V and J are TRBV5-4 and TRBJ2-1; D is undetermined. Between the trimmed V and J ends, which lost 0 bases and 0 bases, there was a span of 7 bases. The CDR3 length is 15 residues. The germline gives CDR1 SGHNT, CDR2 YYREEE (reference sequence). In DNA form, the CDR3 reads TGTGCCAGCAGCTTGGCCATCAGCTCCTACAATGAGCAGTTCTTC. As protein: CASSLAISSYNEQFF.

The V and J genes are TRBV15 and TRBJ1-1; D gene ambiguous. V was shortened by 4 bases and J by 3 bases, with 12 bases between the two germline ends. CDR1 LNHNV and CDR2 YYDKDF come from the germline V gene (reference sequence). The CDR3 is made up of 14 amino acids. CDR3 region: CATSIGPGDTEAFF. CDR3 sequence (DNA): TGTGCCACCAGCATTGGACCCGGGGACACTGAAGCTTTCTTT.

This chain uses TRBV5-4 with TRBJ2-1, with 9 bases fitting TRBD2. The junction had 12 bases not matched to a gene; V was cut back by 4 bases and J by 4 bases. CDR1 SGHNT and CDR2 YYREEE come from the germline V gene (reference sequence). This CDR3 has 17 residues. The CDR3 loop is CASSPRSRAGGYNEQFF. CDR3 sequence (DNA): TGTGCCAGCAGCCCCCGGAGTCGGGCGGGGGGGTACAATGAGCAGTTCTTC.

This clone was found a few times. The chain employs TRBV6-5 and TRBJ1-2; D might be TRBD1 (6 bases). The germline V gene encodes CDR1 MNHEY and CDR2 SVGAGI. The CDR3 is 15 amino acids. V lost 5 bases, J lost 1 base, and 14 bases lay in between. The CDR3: CASSPHRDFNYGYTF. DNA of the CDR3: TGTGCCAGCAGTCCCCACAGGGATTTTAACTATGGCTACACCTTC.

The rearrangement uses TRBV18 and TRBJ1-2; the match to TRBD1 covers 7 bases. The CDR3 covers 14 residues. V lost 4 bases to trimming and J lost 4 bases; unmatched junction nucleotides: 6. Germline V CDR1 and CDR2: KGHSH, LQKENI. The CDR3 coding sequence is TGTGCCAGCTCACTCGGGACAGAAACCTATGGCTACACCTTC. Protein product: CASSLGTETYGYTF. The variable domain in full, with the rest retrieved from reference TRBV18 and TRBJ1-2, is NAGVMQNPRHLVRRRGQEARLRCSPMKGHSHVYWYRQLPEEGLKFMVYLQKENIIDESGMPKERFSAEFPKEGPSILRIQQVVRGDSAAYFCASSLGTETYGYTFGSGTRLTVV.

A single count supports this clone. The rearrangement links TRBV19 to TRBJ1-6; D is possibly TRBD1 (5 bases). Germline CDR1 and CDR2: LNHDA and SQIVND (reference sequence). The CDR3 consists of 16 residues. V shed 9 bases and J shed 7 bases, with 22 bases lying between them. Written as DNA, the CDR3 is TGTGCCAGCACCCCCCGGCGGGGCGCGGGGAATTCACCCCTCCACTTT. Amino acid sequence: CASTPRRGAGNSPLHF.

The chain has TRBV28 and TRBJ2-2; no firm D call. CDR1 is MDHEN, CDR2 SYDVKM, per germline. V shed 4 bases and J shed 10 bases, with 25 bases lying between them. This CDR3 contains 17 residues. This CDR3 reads CASSSLSARRPAEELFF. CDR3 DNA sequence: TGTGCCAGCAGTTCTTTATCAGCAAGACGGCCCGCGGAGGAGCTGTTTTTT.

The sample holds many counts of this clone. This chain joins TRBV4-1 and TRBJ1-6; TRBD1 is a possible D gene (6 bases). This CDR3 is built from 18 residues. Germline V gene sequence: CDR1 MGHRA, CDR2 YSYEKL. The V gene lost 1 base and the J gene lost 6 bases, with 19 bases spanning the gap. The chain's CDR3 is CASSQARTGGGGNSPLHF. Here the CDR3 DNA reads TGCGCCAGCAGCCAAGCCCGGACTGGGGGGGGCGGTAATTCACCCCTCCACTTT.

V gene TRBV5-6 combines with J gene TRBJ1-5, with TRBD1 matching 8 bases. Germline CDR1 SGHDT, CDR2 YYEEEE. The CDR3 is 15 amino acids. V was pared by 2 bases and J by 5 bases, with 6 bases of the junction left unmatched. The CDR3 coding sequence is TGTGCCAGCAGCTTCGGACAGGGCCTTCATCAGCCCCAGCATTTT. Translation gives CASSFGQGLHQPQHF.

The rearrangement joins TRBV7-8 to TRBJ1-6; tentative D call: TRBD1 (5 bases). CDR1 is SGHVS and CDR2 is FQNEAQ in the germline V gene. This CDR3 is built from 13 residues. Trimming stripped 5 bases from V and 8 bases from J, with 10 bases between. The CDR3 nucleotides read TGTGCCAGCAGCCCATGGGGGGATTCACCCCTCCACTTT. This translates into CASSPWGDSPLHF.

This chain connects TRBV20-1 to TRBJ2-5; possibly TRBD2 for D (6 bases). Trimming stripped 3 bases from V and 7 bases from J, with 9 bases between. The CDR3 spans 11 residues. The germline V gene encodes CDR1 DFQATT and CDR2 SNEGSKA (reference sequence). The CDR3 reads CSASSGGTQYF. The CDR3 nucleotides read TGCAGTGCTAGTTCCGGGGGGACCCAGTACTTC.

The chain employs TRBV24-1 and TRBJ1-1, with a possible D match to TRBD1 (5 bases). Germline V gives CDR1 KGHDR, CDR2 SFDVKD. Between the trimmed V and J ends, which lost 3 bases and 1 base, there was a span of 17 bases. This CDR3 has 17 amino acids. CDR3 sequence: CATSDSQGGRGNTEAFF. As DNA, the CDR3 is TGTGCCACCAGTGATAGTCAGGGAGGAAGGGGGAACACTGAAGCTTTCTTT.

The CDR3 loop reads CASSLDLFTADTQYF. CDR3 bases: TGTGCCAGCAGCTTAGATCTATTTACCGCAGATACGCAGTATTTT. This chain uses TRBV11-3 with TRBJ2-3, with D unclear. V was trimmed by 0 bases and J by 4 bases, leaving 11 bases between them. The V gene's germline CDR1 is SGHNT and CDR2 YENEEA. The CDR3 loop spans 15 amino acids.

The CDR3 DNA sequence: TGTGCCAGCAGTTTCTTGGACAGGGAGGACCAGCCCCAGCATTTT. It translates to CASSFLDREDQPQHF. The chain uses TRBV5-5 and TRBJ1-5; 8 bases map to TRBD1. The CDR3 runs 15 residues. Trimming took 5 bases from V and 7 from J; bases not matched to a gene: 11. Germline CDR1 and CDR2: SGHKS and YYEKEE (reference sequence).

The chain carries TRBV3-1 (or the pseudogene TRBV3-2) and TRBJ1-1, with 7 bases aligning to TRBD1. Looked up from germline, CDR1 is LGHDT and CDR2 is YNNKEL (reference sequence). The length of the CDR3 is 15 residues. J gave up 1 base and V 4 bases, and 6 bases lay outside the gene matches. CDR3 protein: CASSPRDRGNTEAFF. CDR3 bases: TGTGCCAGCAGCCCCCGGGACAGAGGGAACACTGAAGCTTTCTTT.

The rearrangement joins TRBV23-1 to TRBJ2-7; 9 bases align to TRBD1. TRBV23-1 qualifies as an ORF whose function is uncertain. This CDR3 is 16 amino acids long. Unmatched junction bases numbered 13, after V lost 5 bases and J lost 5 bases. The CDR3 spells CASSMAGQGDCNEQYF. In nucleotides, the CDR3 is TGCGCCAGCAGTATGGCGGGACAGGGAGATTGTAACGAGCAGTACTTC.